This is a list of T cell receptor beta chains from one sample in a study of siplizumab effects on memory and regulatory T cells. Only in-frame clones appear in the TCRdb table, and some are missing; sequencing was by immunoSEQ multiplex PCR. The sample has approximately 94,000 clones, around 90% seen once; the top ten hold 0.14% to 0.15%. Sequencing was performed on CD4+ T cells sorted from blood. Receptor source: a human donor in good health. Both conserved end residues are part of each CDR3. A D gene is named only where the DNA matches it firmly. Only part of the rows carry a size: once, few, many, or a class if the clone is expanded.

V	size	J	D	CDR3	DNA
TRBV7-9	NA	TRBJ2-3	NA	CASSLNPSAGALTDTQYF	TGTGCCAGCAGCTTAAATCCCTCGGCGGGGGCCCTCACAGATACGCAGTATTTT
TRBV30	NA	TRBJ1-6	TRBD1	CAWMGQYNSPLHF	TGTGCCTGGATGGGACAGTATAATTCACCCCTCCACTTT
TRBV5-4	NA	TRBJ1-1	NA	CASSVEGYTEAFF	TGTGCCAGCAGCGTAGAGGGTTACACTGAAGCTTTCTTT
TRBV7-6	NA	TRBJ1-3	NA	CASSLMTGPSGNTIYF	TGTGCCAGCAGCTTAATGACAGGACCCTCTGGAAACACCATATATTTT
TRBV5-1	few	TRBJ2-1	TRBD2	CASSLAVRGDYNEQFF	TGCGCCAGCAGCTTGGCCGTGCGGGGGGACTACAATGAGCAGTTCTTC
TRBV29-1	NA	TRBJ1-2	NA	CSAARQNYGYTF	TGCAGCGCCGCCCGACAGAACTATGGCTACACCTTC
TRBV19	NA	TRBJ2-4	NA	CASRAGLAKNIQYF	TGTGCCAGTAGGGCGGGGCTAGCCAAAAACATTCAGTACTTC
TRBV19	NA	TRBJ1-6	NA	CASSIDWTEGGSPLHF	TGTGCCAGTAGTATAGATTGGACAGAAGGGGGTTCACCCCTCCACTTT
TRBV28	NA	TRBJ2-7	NA	CASSLGSSMSEQYF	TGTGCCAGCAGTTTAGGGTCGTCTATGAGCGAGCAGTACTTC
TRBV7-9	few	TRBJ1-2	NA	CASSPGGSNKGYTF	TGTGCCAGCAGCCCAGGAGGCTCCAATAAGGGCTACACCTTC
TRBV5-6	NA	TRBJ2-3	NA	CASSSDQTDTQYF	TGTGCCAGCAGTTCGGACCAAACAGATACGCAGTATTTT
TRBV21-1	NA	TRBJ2-2	NA	CASSKNRAQASGELFF	TGTGCCAGCAGCAAAAACCGGGCCCAAGCTAGCGGGGAGCTGTTTTTT
TRBV6-1	NA	TRBJ2-2	NA	CASSEAWVDTGELFF	TGTGCCAGCAGTGAAGCTTGGGTTGACACCGGGGAGCTGTTTTTT
TRBV19	NA	TRBJ2-2	NA	CASRDEFTGELFF	TGTGCCAGCAGGGACGAATTCACCGGGGAGCTGTTTTTT
TRBV19	NA	TRBJ2-3	TRBD2	CASSIGGYTDTQYF	TGTGCCAGTAGTATCGGGGGGTACACAGATACGCAGTATTTT
TRBV25-1	NA	TRBJ1-2	NA	CASSESRVEGYTF	TGTGCCAGCAGTGAATCTAGGGTCGAAGGCTACACCTTC
TRBV6-5	NA	TRBJ2-3	NA	CASSYATGPSTDTQYF	TGTGCCAGCAGTTACGCGACCGGCCCTAGCACAGATACGCAGTATTTT
TRBV6-4	NA	TRBJ1-1	NA	CASNGTVLNTEAFF	TGTGCCAGCAATGGGACGGTACTGAACACTGAAGCTTTCTTT
TRBV7-2	NA	TRBJ1-3	TRBD1	CASSFSGGFGNTIYF	TGTGCCAGCAGCTTTTCAGGGGGCTTCGGTAACACCATATATTTT
TRBV5-6	NA	TRBJ2-4	TRBD2	CASSPLRGGENIQYF	TGTGCCAGCAGCCCTTTGCGGGGGGGCGAAAACATTCAGTACTTC
TRBV27	once	TRBJ1-1	NA	CASSLYGANTEAFF	TGTGCCAGCAGTTTATATGGGGCTAACACTGAAGCTTTCTTT
TRBV7-9	NA	TRBJ2-7	NA	CASSLPYLGGGEQYF	TGTGCCAGCAGCCTCCCCTACTTGGGGGGAGGCGAGCAGTACTTC
TRBV6-6	NA	TRBJ1-1	NA	CASSYETSNTEAFF	TGTGCCAGCAGTTACGAGACCTCGAACACTGAAGCTTTCTTT
TRBV29-1	few	TRBJ1-1	NA	CSVDGGNTEAFF	TGCAGCGTTGATGGAGGGAACACTGAAGCTTTCTTT
TRBV6-1	NA	TRBJ1-2	TRBD1	CASSQGGTGGVNYGYTF	TGTGCCAGCAGTCAAGGGGGGACAGGGGGCGTTAACTATGGCTACACCTTC
TRBV6-5	once	TRBJ1-5	NA	CASSLHFSQPQHF	TGTGCCAGCAGTTTACATTTCTCTCAGCCCCAGCATTTT
TRBV10-3	NA	TRBJ2-7	NA	CAISESQDRYEQYF	TGTGCCATCAGTGAGTCCCAGGACAGATACGAGCAGTACTTC
TRBV5-8	NA	TRBJ2-6	NA	CASSQQGAGANVLTF	TGCGCCAGCAGCCAACAGGGTGCTGGGGCCAACGTCCTGACTTTC
TRBV7-2	NA	TRBJ1-1	NA	CASSTYMNTEAFF	TGTGCCAGCAGCACATACATGAACACTGAAGCTTTCTTT
TRBV7-3	NA	TRBJ2-5	TRBD2	CASSLLAGDGETQYF	TGTGCCAGCAGTCTACTAGCGGGGGATGGAGAGACCCAGTACTTC
TRBV19	NA	TRBJ1-5	NA	CASSRGSAYSNQPQHF	TGTGCCAGTAGTCGAGGGTCAGCATATAGCAATCAGCCCCAGCATTTT
TRBV2	NA	TRBJ2-7	NA	CASNGPPYEQYF	TGTGCCAGCAATGGGCCCCCCTACGAGCAGTACTTC
TRBV7-7	once	TRBJ1-3	TRBD1	CASPAYGTGPISGNTIYF	TGTGCCAGCCCCGCTTATGGGACAGGCCCAATCTCGGGAAACACCATATATTTT
TRBV21-1	NA	TRBJ2-7	NA	CASSKGKRGFYEQYF	TGTGCCAGCAGCAAAGGGAAGCGGGGATTCTACGAGCAGTACTTC
TRBV7-3	few	TRBJ1-1	NA	CASSLSTQTSTEAFF	TGTGCCAGCAGCTTATCGACCCAAACGAGCACTGAAGCTTTCTTT
TRBV11-2	NA	TRBJ2-1	NA	CASSRMVDSYNEQFF	TGTGCCAGCAGCCGAATGGTAGACTCCTACAATGAGCAGTTCTTC
TRBV5-1	NA	TRBJ2-1	NA	CASSGSRAPTSNEQFF	TGCGCCAGCAGCGGTAGCCGGGCCCCTACTAGCAATGAGCAGTTCTTC
TRBV5-4	NA	TRBJ2-5	NA	CASSLAREETQYF	TGTGCCAGCAGCTTGGCCAGGGAAGAGACCCAGTACTTC
TRBV19	NA	TRBJ1-2	NA	CASSKVEGYGYTF	TGTGCCAGTAGTAAGGTCGAGGGCTATGGCTACACCTTC
TRBV11-2	NA	TRBJ1-2	NA	CASSLDGAHYGYTF	TGTGCCAGCAGCTTAGATGGGGCACACTATGGCTACACCTTC
TRBV5-4	NA	TRBJ2-3	TRBD2	CASSRRLASNKDTQYF	TGTGCCAGCAGCCGGCGACTAGCTTCCAACAAAGATACGCAGTATTTT
TRBV20-1	NA	TRBJ2-3	NA	CSALTDTQYF	TGCAGTGCTTTAACAGATACGCAGTATTTT
TRBV18	NA	TRBJ2-2	NA	CASSLQGTGELFF	TGTGCCAGCTCTCTACAGGGTACCGGGGAGCTGTTTTTT
TRBV7-6	once	TRBJ1-2	TRBD1	CASSSGTGSGGYTF	TGTGCCAGCAGCTCCGGGACAGGGTCGGGTGGCTACACCTTC
TRBV19	NA	TRBJ2-3	TRBD1	CASRPDRATDTQYF	TGTGCCAGCAGACCGGACAGGGCCACAGATACGCAGTATTTT